This entry lists 12 T cell receptor beta chains sequenced from one sample in a study of blood T cell repertoires in COVID-19. Profiled with immunoSEQ multiplex PCR; TCRdb holds only in-frame clones, not every one. Of 230,000 or so clones in the sample, 88% were seen once. Sequences were obtained from PBMCs or T cells enriched from blood (not recorded which). These receptors all come from a woman aged 25 to 45 who had recovered from COVID-19.

The V call is TRBV13, the J call TRBJ1-4, with D unresolved. V lost 4 bases and J lost 8, with 11 bases in between. This CDR3 spans 13 amino acids. CDR1 is PRHDT, CDR2 FYEKMQ, per germline (reference sequence). The CDR3 DNA reads TGTGCCAGCAGCTCTCTGAACTACGAAAAACTGTTTTTT. It specifies CASSSLNYEKLFF.

This rearrangement joins TRBV9 to TRBJ2-3; D is possibly TRBD2 (5 bases). Looked up from germline, CDR1 is SGDLS and CDR2 is YYNGEE. The CDR3 runs to 16 residues. Trimming shortened V by 1 base and J by 6 bases, and 18 bases separated the two germline ends. CDR3 coding DNA: TGTGCCAGCAGCGTAATGGAACGGGGTATTCTGGATACGCAGTATTTT. Amino acid sequence: CASSVMERGILDTQYF.

This clone was counted a few times. CDR3 amino acids: CASSDRTGFVGYTF. The DNA for the CDR3 is TGTGCCAGCAGTGACCGGACAGGGTTCGTTGGCTACACCTTC. J is TRBJ1-2 and V is TRBV6-1; 8 positions match TRBD1. CDR3 length equals 14 residues. CDR1 and CDR2 from the germline V gene are MNHNS and SASEGT. Germline trimming cut 3 bases from V and 7 bases from J; bases unmatched to any gene: 7.

The chain recombines TRBV5-8 with TRBJ1-3; maybe TRBD1 (5 bases). The CDR3 has 16 residues. Germline CDR1 SGHTS, CDR2 YDEGEE. V lost 4 bases to trimming and J lost 0 bases, with 14 bases between them. The chain's CDR3 is CASSPLRGISGNTIYF. The CDR3, as DNA: TGTGCCAGCAGCCCACTACGGGGGATCTCTGGAAACACCATATATTTT.

This rearrangement joins TRBV7-2 to TRBJ2-1; 12 bases align to TRBD2. CDR1 is SGHTA, CDR2 FQGNSA, per germline. V gave up 0 bases and J gave up 9 bases; unmatched junction bases: 9. This CDR3 is built from 17 residues. CDR3 sequence reads: CASSLARASGGAIEQFF. CDR3 nucleotides: TGTGCCAGCAGCTTAGCGCGGGCTAGCGGGGGGGCCATTGAGCAGTTCTTC.

This clone was detected only a few times. CDR3 DNA sequence: TGCGCCAGCGGCCGGGGCCTAAATTCACCCCTCCACTTT. It encodes CASGRGLNSPLHF. The chain has TRBV4-1 and TRBJ1-6; D perhaps matches TRBD1 (5 bases). Germline-derived CDR1 and CDR2 are MGHRA and YSYEKL. This CDR3 has 13 residues. V lost 8 bases and J lost 7, with 12 bases in between.

This rearrangement joins TRBV4-2 to TRBJ1-3, with TRBD1 matching over 7 bases. Germline V CDR1 and CDR2: LGHNA, YNFKEQ. J was trimmed by 0 bases and V by 4 bases; bases with no gene match: 6. CDR3 length equals 16 residues. CDR3 DNA: TGTGCCAGCAGCCGACAACAGGGGAACTCTGGAAACACCATATATTTT. Amino acid sequence: CASSRQQGNSGNTIYF.

V and J are TRBV18 and TRBJ2-6, with 10 nucleotides matching TRBD1. V dropped 0 bases and J dropped 2; count of bases not matched to a gene: 10. The CDR3 covers 20 residues. Germline V gene data show CDR1 as KGHSH and CDR2 as LQKENI. CDR3 coding DNA: TGTGCCAGCTCACCACCGATTGGGACAGGGGAAATCACTGGGGCCAACGTCCTGACTTTC. Residues: CASSPPIGTGEITGANVLTF.

The chain joins TRBV7-2 to TRBJ2-7; 12 bases are a match to TRBD2. Unmatched junction bases numbered 2, after V lost 5 bases and J lost 3 bases. Germline lookup yields CDR1 SGHTA and CDR2 FQGNSA. There are 14 residues in the CDR3. The CDR3 region is CASSEGLAGYEQYF. DNA for the CDR3: TGTGCCAGCAGCGAGGGACTAGCGGGCTACGAGCAGTACTTC. Supplemented by reference TRBV7-2 and TRBJ2-7, the full variable domain reads GAGVSQSPSNKVTEKGKDVELRCDPISGHTALYWYRQSLGQGLEFLIYFQGNSAPDKSGLPSDRFSAERTGGSVSTLTIQRTQQEDSAVYLCASSEGLAGYEQYFGPGTRLTVT.

The chain joins TRBV29-1 to TRBJ2-5, with a weak D call TRBD2 (6 bases). The length of the CDR3 is 14 residues. CDR1 and CDR2 (germline): SQVTM, ANQGSEA. Deletions cut 0 bases from V and 2 bases from J, with 10 bases between. CDR3 residues: CSVEEGGNQETQYF. The CDR3 nucleotides are TGCAGCGTTGAAGAGGGGGGAAATCAAGAGACCCAGTACTTC. The whole variable domain, remainder taken from reference TRBV29-1 and TRBJ2-5, is SAVISQKPSRDICQRGTSLTIQCQVDSQVTMMFWYRQQPGQSLTLIATANQGSEATYESGFVIDKFPISRPNLTFSTLTVSNMSPEDSSIYLCSVEEGGNQETQYFGPGTRLLVL.

The chain links TRBV3-1 (or the pseudogene TRBV3-2) to TRBJ2-2, with 7 bases matching TRBD1. V gave up 4 bases and J gave up 6 bases; unmatched junction bases: 8. This CDR3 contains 15 residues. CDR1 is LGHDT, CDR2 YNNKEL, per germline (reference sequence). This CDR3 is CASSPFQGVAGELFF. The CDR3 region has the DNA TGTGCCAGCAGCCCCTTCCAGGGGGTAGCCGGGGAGCTGTTTTTT.

The sample holds a few counts of this clone. This chain uses TRBV4-3 with TRBJ1-2; TRBD1 might be the D (6 bases). In germline, CDR1 is LGHNA, CDR2 YSLEER. The CDR3 length is 15 residues. V was shortened by 0 bases and J by 8 bases, with 16 bases between the two germline ends. The CDR3 DNA follows: TGCGCCAGCAGCCAAGACGGGACACCGAGAGGCGGCTACACCTTC. Its protein product is CASSQDGTPRGGYTF.